Listed here are 18 T cell receptor beta chains from one sample, sequenced in a study of beta chain features in type 1 diabetes. Every isolated RNA sample was fully reverse transcribed, so sequencing captured expressed TCRB transcripts. Profiled with immunoSEQ multiplex PCR; TCRdb holds only in-frame clones, not every one. Among nearly 350,000 clones listed, 8% were seen once. Sequencing used central memory CD4+ T cells from blood. Receptors were obtained from a woman aged 18-29 years in good health.

This clone turned up a few times. The genes are TRBV7-3 and TRBJ1-2; D is ambiguous. This CDR3 is built from 13 residues. The V and J ends lost 5 bases and 0 bases respectively, with 7 bases between them. The V gene's germline CDR1 is SGHTA and CDR2 FQGTGA. CDR3 protein: CASSPGANYGYTF. The CDR3 bases are TGTGCCAGCAGCCCTGGGGCTAACTATGGCTACACCTTC.

This clone has a handful of counts. V usage is TRBV2 and J usage is TRBJ1-1; D is perhaps TRBD1 (6 bases). The germline CDR1 and CDR2 sequences are SNHLY and FYNNEI. Trimming cost V 8 bases and J 1 base, with 17 bases left between them. CDR3 length equals 15 residues. The CDR3 sequence is CASLAGGRWNTEAFF. CDR3 nucleotides: TGTGCCAGCCTCGCCGGGGGGCGATGGAACACTGAAGCTTTCTTT.

J is TRBJ2-7 and V is TRBV9; 10 nucleotides line up with TRBD2. CDR3 length: 15 amino acids. Germline CDR1 SGDLS, CDR2 YYNGEE. The ends lost 0 bases at V and 3 bases at J; junction bases unmatched: 3. For the CDR3, the DNA is TGTGCCAGCAGCGTAGGTCCTAGCGGGGGCTACGAGCAGTACTTC. Protein: CASSVGPSGGYEQYF.

The chain combines TRBV6-6 with TRBJ1-1; D remains ambiguous. Germline-derived CDR1 and CDR2 are MNHNY and SVGAGI (reference sequence). Trimming pared 8 bases from V and 4 bases from J, leaving 8 bases between. The CDR3 covers 11 residues. The CDR3 spells CASAGSTEAFF. CDR3 in DNA: TGTGCCAGCGCCGGGAGCACTGAAGCTTTCTTT.

The chain links TRBV7-2 to TRBJ2-5; possible D gene TRBD2, 6 bases. From germline, CDR1 is SGHTA and CDR2 FQGNSA. The CDR3 extends over 16 amino acids. Trimming took 0 bases from V and 2 from J, leaving 13 bases between them. Written as DNA, the CDR3 is TGTGCCAGCAGCTTAGCGAGGCGCGGGGCTCAAGAGACCCAGTACTTC. This gives the protein CASSLARRGAQETQYF.

V gene TRBV4-2 combines with J gene TRBJ2-1; D possibly corresponds to TRBD1 (5 bases). Germline V gene data show CDR1 as LGHNA and CDR2 as YNFKEQ. The CDR3 is 15 residues long. The V gene lost 0 bases and the J gene lost 13 bases, with 19 bases spanning the gap. CDR3 in DNA: TGTGCCAGCAGCCAAGAGGAATCGACCAGGGCTTTCCAGTTCTTC. Residues: CASSQEESTRAFQFF.

This clone has a count of ten or more. This chain joins TRBV5-1 and TRBJ2-1, with D unresolved. V was cut by 0 bases and J by 1 base, with 14 bases left in between. The CDR3 sequence is 17 residues long. Germline V gene data show CDR1 as SGHRS and CDR2 as YFSETQ. CDR3 protein: CASSLVLRSGSYNEQFF. CDR3 nucleotides: TGCGCCAGCAGCTTGGTTCTGAGGTCCGGATCCTACAATGAGCAGTTCTTC. Variable domain in full (rest from reference TRBV5-1 and TRBJ2-1): KAGVTQTPRYLIKTRGQQVTLSCSPISGHRSVSWYQQTPGQGLQFLFEYFSETQRNKGNFPGRFSGRQFSNSRSEMNVSTLELGDSALYLCASSLVLRSGSYNEQFFGPGTRLTVL.

This sequence joins TRBV5-1 and TRBJ1-2; no definite D call. Trimming stripped 4 bases from V and 6 bases from J, with 13 bases between. The CDR3 extends over 13 amino acids. Germline V gene data show CDR1 as SGHRS and CDR2 as YFSETQ. The CDR3 sequence is CASSHATLDGYTF. Here the CDR3 DNA reads TGCGCCAGCAGCCACGCTACTTTGGATGGCTACACCTTC.

This clone turned up a few times. V usage is TRBV11-2 and J usage is TRBJ2-7, with 7 bases matching TRBD1. Per the germline V gene, CDR1 is SGHAT and CDR2 is FQNNGV. The V segment lost 5 bases and the J segment 3 bases; nucleotides outside the gene matches: 7. This CDR3 is 14 amino acids long. The CDR3 reads CASSITDRNYEQYF. The CDR3 bases are TGTGCCAGCAGCATAACGGACAGGAACTACGAGCAGTACTTC.

This clone appeared a few times. The CDR3 is CASSPSTGTYEQYF. The DNA for the CDR3 is TGCGCCAGCAGCCCTTCGACAGGTACCTACGAGCAGTACTTC. This chain uses TRBV4-3 with TRBJ2-7, with D maybe TRBD1 (6 bases). There are 14 residues in the CDR3. The ends were cut back, 4 bases at V and 2 bases at J, with 12 bases in the middle. The V gene's germline CDR1 is LGHNA and CDR2 YSLEER.

The chain is built from TRBV7-6 and TRBJ2-7; D not certain. This CDR3 has 14 residues. Germline V gene lookup returns CDR1 SGHVS and CDR2 FNYEAQ. Trimming took 0 bases from V and 4 from J, leaving 10 bases between them. The CDR3 bases are TGTGCCAGCAGCTTAGCCACCTCGGGTTACGAGCAGTACTTC. This encodes CASSLATSGYEQYF.

This clone came up a few times. V and J are TRBV5-4 and TRBJ1-5; D not resolved. V was shortened by 0 bases and J by 6 bases, with 10 bases between the two germline ends. The germline gives CDR1 SGHNT, CDR2 YYREEE (reference sequence). CDR3 size: 14 residues. The CDR3 sequence is CASSLGGGSQPQHF. In nucleotides, the CDR3 is TGTGCCAGCAGCTTGGGTGGAGGGTCTCAGCCCCAGCATTTT.

For this clone: A much larger clone lies a single base off, so this may be a read error. Other DNA sequences in this specimen translate into the identical CDR3. This chain connects TRBV7-9 to TRBJ1-1; D call uncertain. V shed 3 bases and J shed 1 base, with 6 bases lying between them. The CDR3 covers 13 residues. Germline V lookup: CDR1 SEHNR, CDR2 FQNEAQ (reference sequence). The CDR3 spells CASSFSGNTEAFF. The CDR3 bases are TGTGCCAGCAGCTTTTCAGGGAACACTGAAGCTTTCTTT.

This chain connects TRBV7-2 to TRBJ2-7; D might be TRBD1 (8 bases). V lost 2 bases to trimming and J lost 5 bases, with 16 bases between them. CDR3 size: 15 residues. Germline V lookup: CDR1 SGHTA, CDR2 FQGNSA. This CDR3 is CASSLQGAGAHEQYF. The CDR3 nucleotides read TGTGCCAGCAGCTTACAGGGGGCGGGAGCCCACGAGCAGTACTTC.

This clone was observed a handful of times. The chain employs TRBV5-6 and TRBJ1-3; D is uncertain. The CDR3 extends over 16 amino acids. Germline CDR1 and CDR2: SGHDT and YYEEEE. The V end was cut by 2 bases, the J end by 0 bases, with 12 bases between. The CDR3 loop reads CASSFRLGSSGNTIYF. The CDR3 DNA is TGTGCCAGCAGCTTCAGGCTAGGCTCCTCTGGAAACACCATATATTTT.

This clone was recorded a few times. DNA for the CDR3: TGTGCCAGCAGTCAACAGGGGACCCAGTTCTTC. Amino acids: CASSQQGTQFF. The chain joins TRBV28 to TRBJ2-1; TRBD1 matches 7 bases. Germline V gives CDR1 MDHEN, CDR2 SYDVKM. The V gene end was trimmed by 5 bases and the J gene end by 13 bases; junction bases not matched to a gene: 5. This CDR3 is built from 11 residues.

This clone appeared a few times. The CDR3 region is CASSPGQAFITGANVLTF. As DNA, the CDR3 is TGTGCCAGCAGCCCGGGACAGGCCTTTATTACTGGGGCCAACGTCCTGACTTTC. This chain links TRBV5-6 with TRBJ2-6; 8 positions agree with TRBD1. V lost 4 bases to trimming and J lost 2 bases; unmatched junction nucleotides: 11. Germline V CDR1 and CDR2: SGHDT, YYEEEE. The CDR3 runs to 18 residues.

The rearrangement joins TRBV7-6 to TRBJ2-7; TRBD2 aligns across 14 bases. Germline trimming cut 5 bases from V and 5 bases from J; bases unmatched to any gene: 2. Germline V gives CDR1 SGHVS, CDR2 FNYEAQ. The CDR3 totals 14 residues. CDR3 sequence: CASSGTSGSHEQYF. Here the CDR3 DNA reads TGTGCCAGCAGCGGGACTAGCGGGAGCCACGAGCAGTACTTC.